These 18 T cell receptor beta chains were sequenced from one sample in a study of early T cells in non-severe SARS-CoV-2 infection. One entry per CDR3 protein results from TCRdb running MiXCR on the 5' RACE reads. This table has some 30,000 distinct CDR3 sequences, 3.5% to 4.5% appearing once. Sequenced sample: whole blood. These receptor sequences come from an adult who was a healthcare worker with PCR-confirmed SARS-CoV-2 infection or an uninfected control (not recorded which).

This clonotype was recorded at least ten times. The chain combines TRBV7-9 with TRBJ2-3; D call uncertain. From germline, CDR1 is SEHNR and CDR2 FQNEAQ (reference sequence). V lost 0 bases to trimming and J lost 4 bases, with 14 bases between them. This CDR3 has 16 residues. CDR3 loop: CASSLAQGLVADTQYF. The CDR3 nucleotides read TGTGCCAGCAGCTTAGCGCAAGGGCTCGTAGCAGATACGCAGTATTTT.

Many counts were recorded for this clonotype. The chain carries TRBV29-1 and TRBJ2-2, with unresolved D. This CDR3 region has 17 residues. V lost 1 base, J lost 0 bases, and 15 bases lay in between. Germline CDR1 is SQVTM and CDR2 is ANQGSEA. The DNA of the CDR3 is TGCAGCGTTGAAGTTTTAAAACGGAGTTCGAACACCGGGGAGCTGTTTTTT. It specifies CSVEVLKRSSNTGELFF.

This clonotype has just a few counts. This chain uses TRBV5-6 with TRBJ2-3, with D unclear. Germline CDR1 SGHDT, CDR2 YYEEEE. CDR3 length: 12 amino acids. Deletions cut 3 bases from V and 7 bases from J, with 9 bases between. CDR3 residues: CASSSLVNTQYF. DNA for the CDR3: TGTGCCAGCAGCTCGCTGGTAAATACGCAGTATTTT.

This clonotype was found many times. The chain carries TRBV5-1 and TRBJ2-7; the D call may be TRBD1 or TRBD2 (5 bases each). In germline, CDR1 is SGHRS, CDR2 YFSETQ. CDR3 size: 15 residues. The V end lost 0 bases, the J end lost 1 base, and 11 bases lay between the germline ends. The CDR3 loop is CASSLALGTSYEQYF. DNA of the CDR3: TGCGCCAGCAGCTTGGCCCTTGGGACGTCCTACGAGCAGTACTTC.

In this sample, this clonotype turned up many times. This sequence joins TRBV30 and TRBJ1-5; D ambiguous. CDR1 and CDR2 (germline): GTSNPN, SVGIG (reference sequence). Trimming left V 2 bases short and J 4 bases short, with 9 bases between. The CDR3 spans 13 residues. The CDR3 reads CAWSLLGNQPQHF. The CDR3 nucleotides read TGTGCCTGGAGTCTCCTGGGTAATCAGCCCCAGCATTTT.

This clonotype showed up many times. The CDR3 protein is CASSQESGYGYTF. CDR3 DNA sequence: TGCGCCAGCAGCCAAGAATCCGGCTATGGCTACACCTTC. V gene TRBV4-1 combines with J gene TRBJ1-2; D remains ambiguous. The CDR3 spans 13 residues. Germline V gene data show CDR1 as MGHRA and CDR2 as YSYEKL. V gave up 0 bases and J gave up 4 bases, with 6 bases separating them.

The chain has TRBV6-6 and TRBJ2-7; the D is unclear. CDR3 size: 13 residues. In germline, CDR1 is MNHNY, CDR2 SVGAGI (reference sequence). Trimming pared 5 bases from V and 3 bases from J, leaving 11 bases between. CDR3 DNA: TGTGCCAGCAGTCCTCTCCGGGTCTACGAGCAGTACTTC. This encodes CASSPLRVYEQYF.

Only a few counts were recorded for this clonotype. The rearrangement joins TRBV6-2 or TRBV6-3 to TRBJ2-3; D gene unclear. The CDR3 is 14 amino acids. Trimming stripped 8 bases from V and 4 bases from J, with 16 bases between. Per the germline V gene, CDR1 is MNHEY and CDR2 is SVGEGT. The CDR3: CASGHLISPDTQYF. DNA for the CDR3: TGTGCCAGCGGCCACTTGATATCCCCAGATACGCAGTATTTT.

In this sample, this clonotype turned up many times. The rearrangement joins TRBV20-1 to TRBJ2-1, with 10 bases lining up with TRBD2. V was clipped by 5 bases and J by 2 bases; unmatched bases: 6. CDR3 length: 15 residues. Germline lookup yields CDR1 DFQATT and CDR2 SNEGSKA (reference sequence). The DNA of the CDR3 is TGCAGTGCTGGGGTAGCGGGGGGTACCTACAATGAGCAGTTCTTC. Protein: CSAGVAGGTYNEQFF.

This clonotype was observed many times. The chain is built from TRBV29-1 and TRBJ1-4, with D possibly matching TRBD1 (5 bases). Germline assignment: CDR1 SQVTM and CDR2 ANQGSEA. V lost 3 bases, J lost 8 bases, and 13 bases lay in between. The CDR3 extends over 13 amino acids. The CDR3 DNA sequence: TGCAGCGTTGACGGAGGGGCTGGCGAAAAACTGTTTTTT. Translated: CSVDGGAGEKLFF.

Worth noting for this clonotype: This sequence may be a read error, since a much larger clone differs from it by one base. The V call is TRBV30, the J call TRBJ1-4, with TRBD1 as a possible D gene (6 bases). CDR3 size: 12 residues. Trimming cost V 8 bases and J 5 bases, with 12 bases left between them. Germline V lookup: CDR1 GTSNPN, CDR2 SVGIG (reference sequence). The CDR3 here is CARNDRNEKLFF. For the CDR3, the DNA is TGTGCCCGGAACGACAGGAATGAAAAACTGTTTTTT.

This clonotype has ten or more counts. The chain joins TRBV12-5 to TRBJ2-1; D might be TRBD1 (5 bases). V was trimmed by 2 bases and J by 9 bases, leaving 11 bases between them. From germline, CDR1 is LGHNT and CDR2 FRNRAP. This CDR3 comprises 13 residues. This chain's CDR3 is CASGLTQGAEQFF. CDR3 sequence (DNA): TGTGCTAGTGGTTTGACCCAAGGGGCTGAGCAGTTCTTC.

This clonotype was observed at least ten times. The V gene is TRBV7-8, the J gene TRBJ1-6; 7 nucleotides align to TRBD1. The CDR3 is 15 residues long. Trimming removed 1 base from V and 5 bases from J; junction bases left unmatched: 2. Germline V CDR1 and CDR2: SGHVS, FQNEAQ. The CDR3 loop reads CASSLGGTDNSPLHF. CDR3 coding DNA: TGTGCCAGCAGCTTAGGAGGGACAGATAATTCACCCCTCCACTTT. The full variable domain, with the rest looked up from reference TRBV7-8 and TRBJ1-6, is GAGVSQSPRYKVAKRGQDVALRCDPISGHVSLFWYQQALGQGPEFLTYFQNEAQLDKSGLPSDRFFAERPEGSVSTLKIQRTQQEDSAVYLCASSLGGTDNSPLHFGNGTRLTVT.

This clonotype was seen more than once but under ten times. V and J are TRBV7-2 and TRBJ2-3, with D possibly called TRBD1 or TRBD2 (5 bases each). The CDR3 totals 17 residues. Trimming left V 1 base short and J 5 bases short, with 19 bases between. Germline V lookup: CDR1 SGHTA, CDR2 FQGNSA. CDR3 DNA: TGTGCCAGCAGCTTAGGACCGTGGGGCGGGCTCGGAGATACGCAGTATTTT. Protein sequence: CASSLGPWGGLGDTQYF.

For this clonotype: This may be a read error: a much more frequent sequence differs by one nucleotide. This chain links TRBV29-1 with TRBJ2-7, with D perhaps TRBD2 (6 bases). Germline V gene data show CDR1 as SQVTM and CDR2 as ANQGSEA. The CDR3 spans 13 residues. Written as DNA, the CDR3 is TGCGGCACCATCCCTCAATTGGGAGGCGAGCAGTACTTC. Translation: CGTIPQLGGEQYF.

This clonotype has at least ten counts. This chain connects TRBV29-1 to TRBJ1-1; D uncertain. V was trimmed by 7 bases and J by 0 bases, leaving 9 bases between them. This CDR3 spans 12 amino acids. Germline CDR1 SQVTM, CDR2 ANQGSEA. The CDR3 loop reads CSGRTVNTEAFF. CDR3 DNA: TGCAGCGGCAGGACTGTGAACACTGAAGCTTTCTTT.

This clonotype occurred many times. This sequence joins TRBV6-2 or TRBV6-3 and TRBJ2-3, with D unresolved. Trimming stripped 5 bases from V and 4 bases from J, with 4 bases between. Germline loops: CDR1 MNHEY, CDR2 SVGEGT. The CDR3 length is 11 residues. CDR3 amino acids: CASSPADTQYF. The CDR3 region has the DNA TGTGCCAGCAGTCCCGCAGATACGCAGTATTTT.

The table lists this clonotype with many counts. This rearrangement joins TRBV29-1 to TRBJ2-7; TRBD2 aligns across 9 bases. V dropped 7 bases and J dropped 2; count of bases not matched to a gene: 15. CDR3 length: 16 residues. From germline, CDR1 is SQVTM and CDR2 ANQGSEA. The CDR3 sequence is CSAEGGSGSQTYEQYF. CDR3 sequence (DNA): TGCAGCGCCGAAGGGGGTAGCGGGAGTCAGACCTACGAGCAGTACTTC.